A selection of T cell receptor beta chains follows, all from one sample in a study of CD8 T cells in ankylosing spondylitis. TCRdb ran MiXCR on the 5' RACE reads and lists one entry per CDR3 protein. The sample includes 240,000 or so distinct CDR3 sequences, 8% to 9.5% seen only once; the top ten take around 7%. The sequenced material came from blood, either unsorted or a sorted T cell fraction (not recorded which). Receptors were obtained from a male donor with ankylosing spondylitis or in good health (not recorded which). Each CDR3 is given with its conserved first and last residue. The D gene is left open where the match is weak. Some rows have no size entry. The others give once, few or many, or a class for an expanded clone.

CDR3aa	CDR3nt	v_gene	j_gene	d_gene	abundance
CASSSHLGLASGDTQYF	TGTGCCAGCAGCTCCCACCTAGGACTAGCATCAGGAGATACGCAGTATTTT	TRBV5-5	TRBJ2-3	TRBD2	few
CSARGSYHNEQFF	TGCAGTGCTAGAGGAAGTTACCACAATGAGCAGTTCTTC	TRBV20-1	TRBJ2-1	.	many
CSVDLRALQETQYF	TGCAGCGTTGACCTGAGGGCCCTCCAAGAGACCCAGTACTTC	TRBV29-1	TRBJ2-5	.	many
CASSPKLAGGRAGSRNEQFF	TGTGCCAGCAGTCCTAAACTAGCGGGAGGGAGGGCCGGGTCTAGGAATGAGCAGTTCTTC	TRBV27	TRBJ2-1	TRBD2	.
CASRGQYNEKLFF	TGTGCCAGCAGGGGACAGTATAATGAAAAACTGTTTTTT	TRBV2	TRBJ1-4	TRBD1	many
CSAYPGPNYTF	TGCAGTGCTTATCCGGGGCCTAACTACACCTTC	TRBV20-1	TRBJ1-2	.	.
CASSQGTQLAHSYNEQFF	TGCGCCAGCAGCCAAGGGACCCAACTAGCGCATTCCTACAATGAGCAGTTCTTC	TRBV4-3	TRBJ2-1	TRBD2	many
CASSSLAGGPSAYNEQFF	TGTGCCAGCAGCTCCTTAGCGGGAGGGCCTTCGGCCTACAATGAGCAGTTCTTC	TRBV11-2	TRBJ2-1	TRBD2	.
CASSHTGGYGYTF	TGTGCCAGTAGTCACACAGGGGGCTATGGCTACACCTTC	TRBV19	TRBJ1-2	TRBD1	few
CASSPPWTAQETQYF	TGTGCCAGCTCACCACCCTGGACAGCCCAAGAGACCCAGTACTTC	TRBV18	TRBJ2-5	.	few
CSARTDSFSSNNEQFF	TGCAGTGCTAGAACGGACAGTTTTTCATCTAACAATGAGCAGTTCTTC	TRBV20-1	TRBJ2-1	.	many
CASSQEHYTEAFF	TGTGCCAGCAGTCAGGAACATTACACTGAAGCTTTCTTT	TRBV2	TRBJ1-1	.	many
CSVQGYEQYF	TGCAGTGTACAGGGATACGAGCAGTACTTC	TRBV20-1	TRBJ2-7	.	few
CASSSNTISGNTIYF	TGTGCCAGCAGCTCAAACACCATCTCTGGAAACACCATATATTTT	TRBV5-8	TRBJ1-3	.	.
CASSQDRGGTSTRDTQYF	TGTGCCAGCAGCCAAGATCGGGGGGGAACTAGCACTAGAGATACGCAGTATTTT	TRBV4-2	TRBJ2-3	TRBD2	many
CASSQDMTPLGQYF	TGCGCCAGCAGCCAAGATATGACCCCCCTCGGGCAGTATTTT	TRBV4-3	TRBJ2-3	.	.
CASSLRLTSDTDTQYF	TGTGCCAGCAGCTTAAGACTAACCAGTGACACAGATACGCAGTATTTT	TRBV7-6	TRBJ2-3	.	many
CASSLAGANEQFF	TGTGCCAGCAGCTTAGCGGGCGCAAATGAGCAGTTCTTC	TRBV7-2	TRBJ2-1	.	once
CASSSGTLETQYF	TGCGCCAGCAGCTCAGGGACCCTGGAGACCCAGTACTTC	TRBV5-1	TRBJ2-5	.	many
CSVTAGGRDTQYF	TGCAGCGTTACAGCGGGAGGTAGGGATACGCAGTATTTT	TRBV29-1	TRBJ2-3	TRBD2	many
CASSATGATNEKLFF	TGCGCCAGCAGCGCAACAGGAGCAACTAATGAAAAACTGTTTTTT	TRBV5-1	TRBJ1-4	.	many
CASSIQNSYEQYF	TGTGCCAGCAGCATACAAAACTCCTACGAGCAGTACTTC	TRBV7-2	TRBJ2-7	.	many
CASSEITRESPLHF	TGTGCCAGCAGTGAGATAACAAGGGAATCACCCCTCCACTTT	TRBV6-1	TRBJ1-6	.	many
CASSLASGRAGTDTQYF	TGTGCCAGCAGCTTGGCGAGCGGGAGGGCCGGGACAGATACGCAGTATTTT	TRBV5-4	TRBJ2-3	TRBD2	many
CASSFLGEGDGYTF	TGTGCCAGCAGCTTTCTGGGCGAGGGGGATGGCTACACCTTC	TRBV7-2	TRBJ1-2	.	.
CAWTAGVDEKLFF	TGTGCCTGGACAGCGGGGGTAGATGAAAAACTGTTTTTT	TRBV30	TRBJ1-4	.	.
CAISDHGTSGEQFF	TGTGCCATCAGTGACCACGGGACTAGCGGTGAGCAGTTCTTC	TRBV10-3	TRBJ2-1	TRBD2	many
CASRTGTGNYGYTF	TGTGCCAGCAGAACCGGGACAGGGAACTATGGCTACACCTTC	TRBV12-3/TRBV12-4	TRBJ1-2	TRBD1	many
CASSLEIYTEAFF	TGTGCCAGCAGCTTAGAAATTTACACTGAAGCTTTCTTT	TRBV7-9	TRBJ1-1	.	many
CASSYEVYYGYTF	TGTGCCAGCAGTTATGAAGTTTACTATGGCTACACCTTC	TRBV7-9	TRBJ1-2	.	many
CSVQSWRGSTDTQYF	TGCAGTGTTCAATCATGGCGGGGAAGCACAGATACGCAGTATTTT	TRBV20-1	TRBJ2-3	.	many